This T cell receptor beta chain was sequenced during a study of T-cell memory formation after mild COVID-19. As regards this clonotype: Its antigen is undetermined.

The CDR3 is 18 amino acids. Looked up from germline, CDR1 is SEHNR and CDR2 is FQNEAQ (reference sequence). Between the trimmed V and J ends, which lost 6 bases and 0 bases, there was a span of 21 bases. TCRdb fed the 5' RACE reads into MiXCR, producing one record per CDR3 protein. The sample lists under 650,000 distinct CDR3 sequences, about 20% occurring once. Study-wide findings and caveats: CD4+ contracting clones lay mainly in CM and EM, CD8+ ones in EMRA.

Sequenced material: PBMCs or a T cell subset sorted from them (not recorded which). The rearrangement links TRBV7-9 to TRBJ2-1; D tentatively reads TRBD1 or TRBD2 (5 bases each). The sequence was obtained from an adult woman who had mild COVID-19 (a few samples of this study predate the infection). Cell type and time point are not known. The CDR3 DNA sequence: TGTGCCAGCAGACCAGATCCCGGGACCTCCATCTCCTACAATGAGCAGTTCTTC. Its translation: CASRPDPGTSISYNEQFF.